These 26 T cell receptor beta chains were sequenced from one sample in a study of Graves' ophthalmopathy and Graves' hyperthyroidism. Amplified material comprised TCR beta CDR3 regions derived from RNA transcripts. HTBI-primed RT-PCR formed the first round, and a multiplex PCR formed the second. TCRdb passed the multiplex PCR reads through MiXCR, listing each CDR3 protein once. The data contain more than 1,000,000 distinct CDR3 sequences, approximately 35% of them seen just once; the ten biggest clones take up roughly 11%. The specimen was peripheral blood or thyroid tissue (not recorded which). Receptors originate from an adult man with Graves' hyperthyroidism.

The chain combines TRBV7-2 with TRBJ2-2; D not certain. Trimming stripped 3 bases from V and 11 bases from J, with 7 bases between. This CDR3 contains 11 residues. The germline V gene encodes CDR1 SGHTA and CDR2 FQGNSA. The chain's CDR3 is CASSFTRELFF. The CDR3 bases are TGTGCCAGCAGCTTCACCCGAGAGCTGTTTTTT.

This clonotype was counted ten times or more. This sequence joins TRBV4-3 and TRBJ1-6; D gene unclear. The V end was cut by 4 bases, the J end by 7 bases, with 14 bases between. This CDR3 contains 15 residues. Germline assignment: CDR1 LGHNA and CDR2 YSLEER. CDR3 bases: TGCGCCAGCAGCCGGTACGGACCGCCGAATTCACCCCTCCACTTT. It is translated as CASSRYGPPNSPLHF.

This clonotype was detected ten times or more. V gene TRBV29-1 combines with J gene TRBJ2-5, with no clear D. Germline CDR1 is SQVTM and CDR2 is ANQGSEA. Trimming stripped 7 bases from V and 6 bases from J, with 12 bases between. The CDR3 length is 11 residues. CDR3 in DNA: TGCAGCGCCCAGCCTCAACAGACCCAGTACTTC. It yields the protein CSAQPQQTQYF.

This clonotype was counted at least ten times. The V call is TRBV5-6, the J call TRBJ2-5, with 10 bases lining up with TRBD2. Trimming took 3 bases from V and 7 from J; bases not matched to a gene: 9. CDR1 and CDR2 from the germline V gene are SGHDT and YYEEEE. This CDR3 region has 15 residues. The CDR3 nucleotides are TGTGCCAGCAGCTCCCCTGGACTAGCGGTACGGACCCAGTACTTC. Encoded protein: CASSSPGLAVRTQYF.

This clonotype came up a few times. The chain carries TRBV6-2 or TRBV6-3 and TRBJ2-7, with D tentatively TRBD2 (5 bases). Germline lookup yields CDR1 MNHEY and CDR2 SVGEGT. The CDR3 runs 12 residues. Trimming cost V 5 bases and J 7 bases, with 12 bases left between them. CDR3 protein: CASSQRVEEQYF. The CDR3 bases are TGTGCCAGCAGTCAGAGGGTAGAAGAGCAGTACTTC.

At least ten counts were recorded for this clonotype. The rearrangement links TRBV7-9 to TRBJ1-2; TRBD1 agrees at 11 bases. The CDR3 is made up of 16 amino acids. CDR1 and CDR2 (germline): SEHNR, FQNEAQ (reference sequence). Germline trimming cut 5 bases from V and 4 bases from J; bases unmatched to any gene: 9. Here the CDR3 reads CASSRIVGTGGYGYTF. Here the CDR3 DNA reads TGTGCCAGCAGCCGAATCGTTGGGACAGGGGGCTATGGCTACACCTTC.

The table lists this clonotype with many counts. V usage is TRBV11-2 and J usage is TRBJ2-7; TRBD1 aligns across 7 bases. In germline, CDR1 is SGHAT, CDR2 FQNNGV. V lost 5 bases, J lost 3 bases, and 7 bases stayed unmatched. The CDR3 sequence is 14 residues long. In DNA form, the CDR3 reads TGTGCCAGCAGCCCGCACCGGGACAGCTACGAGCAGTACTTC. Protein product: CASSPHRDSYEQYF. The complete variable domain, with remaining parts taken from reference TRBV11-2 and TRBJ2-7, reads EAGVAQSPRYKIIEKRQSVAFWCNPISGHATLYWYQQILGQGPKLLIQFQNNGVVDDSQLPKDRFSAERLKGVDSTLKIQPAKLEDSAVYLCASSPHRDSYEQYFGPGTRLTVT.

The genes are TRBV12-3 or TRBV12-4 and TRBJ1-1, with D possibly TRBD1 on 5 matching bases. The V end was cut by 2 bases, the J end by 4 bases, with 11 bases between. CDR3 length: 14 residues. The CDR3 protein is CASSLSDSGTEAFF. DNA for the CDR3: TGTGCCAGCAGTTTATCAGACAGTGGCACTGAAGCTTTCTTT.

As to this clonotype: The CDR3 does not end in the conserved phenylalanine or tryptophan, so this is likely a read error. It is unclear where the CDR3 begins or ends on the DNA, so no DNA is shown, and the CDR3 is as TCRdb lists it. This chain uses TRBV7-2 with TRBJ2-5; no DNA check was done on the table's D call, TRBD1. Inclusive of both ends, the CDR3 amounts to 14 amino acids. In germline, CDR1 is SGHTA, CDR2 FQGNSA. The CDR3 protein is CASSLPGQTTPQFV.

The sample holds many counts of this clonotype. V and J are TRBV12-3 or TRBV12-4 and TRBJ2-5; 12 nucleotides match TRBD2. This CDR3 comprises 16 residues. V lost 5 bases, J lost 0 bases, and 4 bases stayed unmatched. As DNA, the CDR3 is TGTGCCAGCAGTCTCAGACTAGCGGGAGACCAAGAGACCCAGTACTTC. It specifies CASSLRLAGDQETQYF.

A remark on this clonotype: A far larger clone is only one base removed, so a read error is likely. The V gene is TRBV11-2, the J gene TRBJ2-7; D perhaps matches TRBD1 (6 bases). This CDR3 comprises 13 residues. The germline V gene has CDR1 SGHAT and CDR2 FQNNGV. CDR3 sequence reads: CASRLGGRDEQYF. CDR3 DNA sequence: TGTGCCAGCAGATTAGGGGGTCGCGACGAGCAGTACTTC.

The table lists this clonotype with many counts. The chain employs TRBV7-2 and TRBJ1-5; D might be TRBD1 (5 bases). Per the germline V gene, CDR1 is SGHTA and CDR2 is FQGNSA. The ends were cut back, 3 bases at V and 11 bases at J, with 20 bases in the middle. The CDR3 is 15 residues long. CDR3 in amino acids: CASSFLVGDRSAQHF. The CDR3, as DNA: TGTGCCAGCAGCTTTTTGGTGGGGGATCGATCAGCCCAGCATTTT. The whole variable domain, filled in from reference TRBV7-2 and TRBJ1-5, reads GAGVSQSPSNKVTEKGKDVELRCDPISGHTALYWYRQSLGQGLEFLIYFQGNSAPDKSGLPSDRFSAERTGGSVSTLTIQRTQQEDSAVYLCASSFLVGDRSAQHFGDGTRLSIL.

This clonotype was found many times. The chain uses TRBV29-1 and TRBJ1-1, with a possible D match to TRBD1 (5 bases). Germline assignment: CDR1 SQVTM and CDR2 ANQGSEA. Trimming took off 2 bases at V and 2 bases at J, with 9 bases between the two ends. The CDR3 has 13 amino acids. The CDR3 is CSVERQRNTEAFF. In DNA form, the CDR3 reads TGCAGCGTTGAACGACAGAGAAACACTGAAGCTTTCTTT.

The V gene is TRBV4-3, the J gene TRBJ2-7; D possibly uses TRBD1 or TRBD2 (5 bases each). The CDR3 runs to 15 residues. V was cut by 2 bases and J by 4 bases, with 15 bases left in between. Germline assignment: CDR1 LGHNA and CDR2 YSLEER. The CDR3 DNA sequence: TGCGCCAGCAGCCAACATGGGGGATCAGAGTACGAGCAGTACTTC. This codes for CASSQHGGSEYEQYF.

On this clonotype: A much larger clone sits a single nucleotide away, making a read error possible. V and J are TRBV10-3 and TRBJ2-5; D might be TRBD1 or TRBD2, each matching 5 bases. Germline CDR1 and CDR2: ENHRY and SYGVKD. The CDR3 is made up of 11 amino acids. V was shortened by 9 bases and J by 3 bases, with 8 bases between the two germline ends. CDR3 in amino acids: CAMGTEETQYF. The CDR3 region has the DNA TGTGCCATGGGGACGGAAGAGACCCAGTACTTC.

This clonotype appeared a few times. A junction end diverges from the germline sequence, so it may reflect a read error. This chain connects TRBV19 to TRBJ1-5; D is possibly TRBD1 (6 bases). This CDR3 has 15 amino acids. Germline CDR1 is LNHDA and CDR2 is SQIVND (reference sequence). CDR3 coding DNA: TGTGCCAGTAGTATAGGTCCCGGGGGCAATGAGCCCCAGCATTTT. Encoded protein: CASSIGPGGNEPQHF.

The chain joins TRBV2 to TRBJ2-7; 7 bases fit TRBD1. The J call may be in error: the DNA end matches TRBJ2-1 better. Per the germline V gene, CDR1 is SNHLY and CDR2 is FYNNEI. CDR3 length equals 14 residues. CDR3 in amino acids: CASIGTDYYNEQFF. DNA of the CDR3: TGTGCCAGCATCGGGACAGACTACTACAATGAGCAGTTCTTC.

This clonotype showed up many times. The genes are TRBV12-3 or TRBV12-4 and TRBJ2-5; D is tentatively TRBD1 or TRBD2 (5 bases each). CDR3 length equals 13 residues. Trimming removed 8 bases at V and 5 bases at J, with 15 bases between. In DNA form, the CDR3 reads TGTGCCAGCGTTAGAGGGACGTGGGAGACCCAGTACTTC. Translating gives CASVRGTWETQYF.

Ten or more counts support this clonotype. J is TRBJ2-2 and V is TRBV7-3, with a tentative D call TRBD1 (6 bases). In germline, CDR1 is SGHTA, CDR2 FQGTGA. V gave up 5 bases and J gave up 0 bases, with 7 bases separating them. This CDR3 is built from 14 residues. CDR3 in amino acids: CASSDRPNTGELFF. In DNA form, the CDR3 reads TGTGCCAGCAGCGACAGGCCGAACACCGGGGAGCTGTTTTTT.

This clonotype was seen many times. This CDR3 reads CAASETGASYEQYF. The DNA of the CDR3 is TGTGCCGCCTCCGAGACAGGGGCCTCCTACGAGCAGTACTTC. The V call is TRBV10-3, the J call TRBJ2-7, with 8 bases matching TRBD1. CDR3 size: 14 residues. V shed 11 bases, J shed 0 bases, and the junction held 9 bases outside the gene matches. CDR1 and CDR2 (germline): ENHRY, SYGVKD.

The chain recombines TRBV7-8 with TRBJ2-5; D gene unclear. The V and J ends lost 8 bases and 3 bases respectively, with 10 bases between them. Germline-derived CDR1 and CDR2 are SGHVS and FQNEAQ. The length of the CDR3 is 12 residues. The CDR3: CASAQLEETQYF. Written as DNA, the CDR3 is TGTGCCAGCGCGCAGCTAGAAGAGACCCAGTACTTC.

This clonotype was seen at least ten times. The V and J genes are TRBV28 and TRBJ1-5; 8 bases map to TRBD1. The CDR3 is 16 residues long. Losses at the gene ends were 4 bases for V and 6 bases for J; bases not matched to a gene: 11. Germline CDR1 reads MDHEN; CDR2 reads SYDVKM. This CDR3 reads CASSSTSTGGSQPQHF. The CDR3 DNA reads TGTGCCAGCAGTTCAACCTCCACAGGGGGGAGTCAGCCCCAGCATTTT.

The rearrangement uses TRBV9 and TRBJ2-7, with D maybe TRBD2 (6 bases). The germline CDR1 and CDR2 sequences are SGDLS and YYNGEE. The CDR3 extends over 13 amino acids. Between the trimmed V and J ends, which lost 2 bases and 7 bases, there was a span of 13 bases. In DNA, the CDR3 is TGTGCCAGCAGCGTGCCGGGGGTGGGTGAGCAGTACTTC. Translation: CASSVPGVGEQYF. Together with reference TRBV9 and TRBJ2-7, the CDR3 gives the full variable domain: DSGVTQTPKHLITATGQRVTLRCSPRSGDLSVYWYQQSLDQGLQFLIQYYNGEERAKGNILERFSAQQFPDLHSELNLSSLELGDSALYFCASSVPGVGEQYFGPGTRLTVT.

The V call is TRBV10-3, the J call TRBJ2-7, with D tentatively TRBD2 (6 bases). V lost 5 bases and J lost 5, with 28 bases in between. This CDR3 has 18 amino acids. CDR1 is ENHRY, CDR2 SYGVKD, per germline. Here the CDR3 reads CAISFGPRAGPGGHEQYF. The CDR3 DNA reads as TGTGCCATCAGTTTTGGACCGCGGGCGGGACCCGGCGGGCACGAGCAGTACTTC.

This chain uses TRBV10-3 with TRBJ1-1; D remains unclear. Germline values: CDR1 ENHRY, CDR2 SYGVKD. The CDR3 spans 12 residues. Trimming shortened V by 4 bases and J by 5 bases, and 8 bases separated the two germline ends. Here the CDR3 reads CAISGVRTEAFF. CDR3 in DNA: TGTGCCATCAGTGGAGTTAGAACTGAAGCTTTCTTT.

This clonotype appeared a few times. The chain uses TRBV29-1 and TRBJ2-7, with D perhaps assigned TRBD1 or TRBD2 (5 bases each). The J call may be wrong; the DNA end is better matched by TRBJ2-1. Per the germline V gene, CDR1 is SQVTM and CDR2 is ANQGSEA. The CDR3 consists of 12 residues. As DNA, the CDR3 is TGCAGCGCCGCTGTAGGTGGGACCGAGCAGTTCTTC. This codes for CSAAVGGTEQFF.